This T cell receptor (beta chain) appears in the sequencing data of a study of early T cells in non-severe SARS-CoV-2 infection. On the study more broadly: Sequencing of unsorted whole blood was done on bulk RNA, leaving chains unpaired.

Study observations and caveats: The VDJdb matching leaned toward anti-spike CD8 responses and overlooked private and CD4 specificities.

Germline V gives CDR1 SEHNR, CDR2 FQNEAQ (reference sequence). The CDR3 totals 14 residues. Trimming at V came to 4 bases and at J to 1 base, leaving 4 bases not matched to a gene. Attachment of unique molecular identifiers was made to individual cDNA molecules. TCRdb processed the 5' RACE reads anew with MiXCR; each CDR3 protein has one entry. In the table there are about 27,000 distinct CDR3 sequences, roughly 5% of which are singletons. As to this clonotype: Its antigen is undetermined.

The chain uses TRBV7-9 and TRBJ2-7; TRBD1 aligns across 7 bases. The receptor was derived from an adult who was a healthcare worker with PCR-confirmed SARS-CoV-2 infection or an uninfected control (not recorded which). The sequenced sample was whole blood. The CDR3 bases are TGTGCCAGCAGCTCGGCACAGGGGTCCTACGAGCAGTACTTC. Translation gives CASSSAQGSYEQYF.